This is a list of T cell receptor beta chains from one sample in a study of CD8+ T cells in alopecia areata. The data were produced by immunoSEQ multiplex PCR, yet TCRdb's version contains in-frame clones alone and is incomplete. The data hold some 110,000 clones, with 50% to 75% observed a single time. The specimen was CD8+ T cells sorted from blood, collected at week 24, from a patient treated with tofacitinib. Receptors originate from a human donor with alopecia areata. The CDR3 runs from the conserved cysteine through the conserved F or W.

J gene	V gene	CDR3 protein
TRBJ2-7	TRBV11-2	CASSLGTVVEQYF
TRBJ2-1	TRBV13	CASSSGGPYEQFF
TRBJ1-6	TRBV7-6	CASSLGESLNSPLHF
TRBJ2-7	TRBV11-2	CASSLVAGPISYEQYF
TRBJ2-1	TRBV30	CAWSPGLRGARAYNEQFF
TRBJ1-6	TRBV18	CASSTDRAGPLHF
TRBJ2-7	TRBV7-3	CASSLTSSGGLYEQYF
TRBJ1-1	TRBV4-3	CASSMGQGATEAFF
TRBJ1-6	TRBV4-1	CASSQVGGTGANSPLHF
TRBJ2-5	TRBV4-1	CASSLDREETQYF
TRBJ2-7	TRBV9	CASSPGGGGGNEQYF
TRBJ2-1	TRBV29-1	CSVEEDEQFF
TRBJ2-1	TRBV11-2	CAITSGGIYNEQFF
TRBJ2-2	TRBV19	CASSSRQEAGELFF
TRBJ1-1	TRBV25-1	CASETGEVPEAFF
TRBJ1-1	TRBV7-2	CASSVQQGAITEAFF
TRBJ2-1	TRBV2	CASSEQNNEQFF
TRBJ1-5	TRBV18	CASSPRTGGFQPQHF
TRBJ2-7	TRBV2	CASRQGGDAYEQYF
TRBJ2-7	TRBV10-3	CAISESASFYEQYF
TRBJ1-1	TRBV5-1	CASSGESPEAFF
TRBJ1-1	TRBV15	CATSSTDYTEAFF
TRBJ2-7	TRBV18	CASSPPTGRDEQYF
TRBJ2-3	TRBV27	CASSFLTGQGAFGDTQYF
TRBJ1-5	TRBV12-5	CASGPSRGPNQPQHF
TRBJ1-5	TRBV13	CASSHGPVSNQPQHF
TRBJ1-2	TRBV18	CASSQNRGLDAYSYTF
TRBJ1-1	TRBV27	CASSLQGRGIMNTEAFF
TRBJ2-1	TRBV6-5	CASKGQTNNEQFF
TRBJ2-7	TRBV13	CASSYPSSYEQYF
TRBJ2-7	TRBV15	CATSTVSSGVYEQYF
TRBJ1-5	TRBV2	CASSELGTENQPQHF
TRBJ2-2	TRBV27	CASSLYSGVTGELFF
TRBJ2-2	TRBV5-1	CASSLDSVGLVTGELFF
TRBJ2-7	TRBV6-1	CASSPRGASYEQYF
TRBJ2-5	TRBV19	CASSGGRETQYF
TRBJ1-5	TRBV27	CASSLMGFQPQHF
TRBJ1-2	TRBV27	CASSPVGGLLGYTF
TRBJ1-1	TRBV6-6	CASSPGTMNTEAFF
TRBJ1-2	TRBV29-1	CSVEPSHGTNYGYTF
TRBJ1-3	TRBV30	CAWNVPQISGNTIYF
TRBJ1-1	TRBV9	CASSVGTMNTEAFF
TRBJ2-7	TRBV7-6	CASSPQPVWEQYF
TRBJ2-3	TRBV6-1	CASSAQGARDTQYF
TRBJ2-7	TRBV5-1	CASSPGDSSYEQYF
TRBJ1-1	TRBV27	CASTQGGMNTEAFF